This is a list of T cell receptor beta chains from one sample in a study of human T cells and chemical hapten exposure. MiXCR was run by TCRdb on the RACE reads, yielding one entry per CDR3 protein. The sample has 360,000 or so distinct CDR3 sequences, about 6% seen once. This specimen was whole blood, taken in connection with sensitization to the hapten diphenylcyclopropenone (DPC). Every receptor here comes from a woman younger than 35 with alopecia areata. Some clones in this sample may be carry-over from other donors' samples. The CDR3 runs from the conserved cysteine through the conserved F or W. D genes are given only for firm matches. Not every row has a clone size; where given, it reads once, few, many or a size class.

j_gene | len | v_gene | d_gene | abundance | CDR3aa | CDR3nt
TRBJ2-7 | 15 | TRBV7-9 | TRBD1 | many | CASSLGQVPIYEQYF | TGTGCCAGCAGCTTGGGACAGGTGCCTATCTACGAGCAGTACTTC
TRBJ1-5 | 16 | TRBV6-6 | TRBD1 | many | CASSFSRDSHNQPQHF | TGTGCCAGCAGTTTTTCGAGGGACAGCCACAATCAGCCCCAGCATTTT
TRBJ2-7 | 16 | TRBV4-3 | TRBD1 | - | CASSQDRGTGGYEQYF | TGCGCCAGCAGCCAAGATCGAGGCACAGGGGGCTACGAGCAGTACTTC
TRBJ1-2 | 14 | TRBV7-9 | TRBD1 | many | CASTSGTDNYGYTF | TGTGCCAGCACCTCCGGGACAGATAACTATGGCTACACCTTC
TRBJ1-1 | 14 | TRBV20-1 | - | many | CSAPRGGGNTEAFF | TGCAGTGCCCCGAGGGGTGGGGGGAACACTGAAGCTTTCTTT
TRBJ1-5 | 15 | TRBV13 | - | - | CASSWGGQANQPQHF | TGTGCCAGCAGCTGGGGGGGACAAGCAAATCAGCCCCAGCATTTT
TRBJ2-1 | 16 | TRBV7-2 | TRBD2 | - | CASSIVSGGAWNEQFF | TGTGCCAGCAGCATCGTTAGCGGGGGGGCTTGGAATGAGCAGTTCTTC
TRBJ1-2 | 11 | TRBV6-2/TRBV6-3 | - | few | CASRGARGYTF | TGTGCCAGCCGGGGCGCGAGGGGCTACACCTTC
TRBJ1-1 | 18 | TRBV3-1 | TRBD1 | - | CASSQDATGALMNTEAFF | TGTGCCAGCAGCCAAGATGCGACAGGGGCGTTGATGAACACTGAAGCTTTCTTT
TRBJ2-2 | 14 | TRBV6-4 | - | few | CASAPSLNTGELFF | TGTGCCAGCGCCCCTAGCCTTAACACCGGGGAGCTGTTTTTT
TRBJ1-1 | 11 | TRBV6-6 | TRBD1 | many | CASSSDRGAFF | TGTGCCAGCAGTTCCGACAGGGGAGCTTTCTTT
TRBJ2-1 | 19 | TRBV2 | - | - | CASSVLRSSGRIGYNEQFF | TGTGCCAGCAGTGTACTGCGATCTTCAGGGAGGATAGGGTACAATGAGCAGTTCTTC
TRBJ1-2 | 16 | TRBV7-2 | - | - | CASSLIGSGENYGYTF | TGTGCCAGCAGCTTAATCGGGTCAGGGGAGAACTATGGCTACACCTTC
TRBJ1-1 | 13 | TRBV27 | - | many | CASGSPRTVEAFF | TGTGCCAGCGGATCCCCCCGGACAGTTGAAGCTTTCTTT
TRBJ2-3 | 12 | TRBV5-8 | - | - | CASSLSDTTQYF | TGTGCCAGCAGCTTGTCTGATACTACGCAGTATTTT
TRBJ2-7 | 14 | TRBV9 | TRBD2 | many | CASSVRTSGDEQYF | TGTGCCAGCAGCGTAAGGACTAGCGGGGACGAGCAGTACTTC
TRBJ2-1 | 14 | TRBV20-1 | TRBD2 | many | CSASLPRGGYEQFF | TGCAGTGCTAGTCTCCCCCGGGGGGGCTATGAGCAGTTCTTC
TRBJ1-5 | 15 | TRBV18 | TRBD1 | few | CASSSSMDRAQPQHF | TGTGCCAGCTCATCATCCATGGACAGGGCTCAGCCCCAGCATTTT
TRBJ2-1 | 16 | TRBV6-5 | TRBD2 | - | CASSSLGLAANNEQFF | TGTGCCAGCAGTTCCTTAGGACTAGCAGCAAACAATGAGCAGTTCTTC
TRBJ1-3 | 15 | TRBV27 | - | many | CASSLRGRYGNTIYF | TGTGCCAGCAGTTTGCGAGGGCGTTATGGAAACACCATATATTTT
TRBJ2-1 | 15 | TRBV6-1 | - | once | CASSEELSGYNEQFF | TGTGCCAGCAGTGAAGAGCTTTCGGGATACAATGAGCAGTTCTTC
TRBJ2-6 | 19 | TRBV7-6 | TRBD1 | - | CASSSPGQGQFSGANVLTF | TGTGCCAGCAGTTCACCGGGACAGGGACAATTCTCTGGGGCCAACGTCCTGACTTTC
TRBJ2-2 | 16 | TRBV10-3 | TRBD1 | - | CAITPPGQGPTGELFF | TGTGCCATCACCCCCCCGGGACAGGGTCCCACCGGGGAGCTGTTTTTT
TRBJ2-1 | 18 | TRBV6-5 | - | many | CASSYLPSRDTDRNEQFF | TGTGCCAGCAGTTACCTCCCTTCCCGGGACACCGACCGCAATGAGCAGTTCTTC
TRBJ2-3 | 13 | TRBV29-1 | TRBD2 | - | CSGLAIDTDTQYF | TGCAGCGGACTAGCGATTGACACAGATACGCAGTATTTT
TRBJ2-7 | 14 | TRBV6-5 | TRBD1 | many | CASSYRGQLYEQYF | TGTGCCAGCAGTTACAGGGGACAGCTCTACGAGCAGTACTTC
TRBJ2-1 | 13 | TRBV11-3 | TRBD2 | few | CASSPGGPNEQFF | TGTGCCAGCAGCCCGGGGGGGCCTAATGAGCAGTTCTTC
TRBJ1-5 | 15 | TRBV6-5 | - | many | CASSLGGRGGQPQHF | TGTGCCAGCAGTTTAGGGGGGCGCGGTGGTCAGCCCCAGCATTTT
TRBJ1-5 | 13 | TRBV12-3/TRBV12-4 | - | many | CASTPPGGQPQHF | TGTGCCAGCACCCCGCCGGGCGGGCAGCCCCAGCATTTT
TRBJ1-6 | 14 | TRBV12-3/TRBV12-4 | TRBD1 | - | CASSRQGLGSPLHF | TGTGCCAGCAGTCGACAGGGGCTAGGATCACCCCTCCACTTT
TRBJ2-2 | 14 | TRBV24-1 | - | few | CATSDWGTLSVLFF | TGTGCCACCAGTGATTGGGGCACCCTTTCGGTTCTGTTTTTT
TRBJ1-3 | 14 | TRBV5-6 | - | - | CASSLDILGNTIYF | TGTGCCAGCAGCTTGGACATCCTCGGAAACACCATATATTTT
TRBJ1-1 | 14 | TRBV5-1 | TRBD1 | - | CASSLTGVGTEAFF | TGCGCCAGCAGCCTGACAGGGGTGGGCACTGAAGCTTTCTTT
TRBJ1-1 | 16 | TRBV12-2 | - | few | CASRLAVDRADTEAFF | TGTGCAAGTCGCTTAGCGGTGGACAGGGCGGACACTGAAGCTTTCTTT
TRBJ1-1 | 13 | TRBV14 | - | many | CASSQEGRSEAFF | TGTGCCAGCAGCCAGGAAGGACGCTCTGAAGCTTTCTTT
TRBJ1-2 | 14 | TRBV12-3/TRBV12-4 | TRBD1 | - | CASSHNDRVGGYTF | TGTGCCAGCAGTCATAATGACAGGGTGGGTGGCTACACCTTC
TRBJ2-1 | 17 | TRBV10-3 | - | few | CAISGRRTEAIYNEQFF | TGTGCCATCAGTGGAAGGAGGACAGAAGCCATTTACAATGAGCAGTTCTTC
TRBJ1-2 | 15 | TRBV3-1 | TRBD1 | many | CASSQADRGYYGYTF | TGTGCCAGCAGCCAAGCGGACAGGGGTTACTATGGCTACACCTTC
TRBJ1-5 | 15 | TRBV6-6 | - | few | CASSYATGRGQPQHF | TGTGCCAGCAGTTACGCTACAGGGCGCGGACAGCCCCAGCATTTT
TRBJ1-5 | 12 | TRBV28 | - | many | CASSLRGKPQHF | TGTGCCAGCAGTTTAAGGGGAAAGCCCCAGCATTTT
TRBJ2-3 | 13 | TRBV12-3/TRBV12-4 | TRBD1 | many | CASSTRGPDTQYF | TGTGCCAGCAGTACAAGGGGGCCGGATACGCAGTATTTT
TRBJ2-7 | 14 | TRBV12-3/TRBV12-4 | TRBD1 | few | CASSQGQDSYEQYF | TGTGCCAGCAGTCAGGGACAGGACTCCTACGAGCAGTACTTC
TRBJ2-2 | 14 | TRBV6-2/TRBV6-3 | - | few | CASLRSTSTGELFF | TGTGCCAGCCTCCGTTCGACTAGCACCGGGGAGCTGTTTTTT
TRBJ1-1 | 14 | TRBV20-1 | - | few | CSARESGVTTEAFF | TGCAGTGCTAGAGAGTCGGGGGTCACCACTGAAGCTTTCTTT
TRBJ2-5 | 13 | TRBV6-4 | TRBD2 | once | CASSDSALAVKYF | TGTGCCAGCAGTGACTCTGCGCTAGCGGTGAAGTACTTC
TRBJ1-5 | 13 | TRBV24-1 | TRBD1 | - | CATSVDRAQPQHF | TGTGCCACCAGTGTTGACAGGGCTCAGCCCCAGCATTTT
TRBJ1-5 | 17 | TRBV28 | - | many | CASSANSLVGSNQPQHF | TGTGCCAGCAGTGCAAACTCCCTAGTGGGCAGCAATCAGCCCCAGCATTTT
TRBJ1-2 | 15 | TRBV12-3/TRBV12-4 | - | few | CASTWTGASGYGYTF | TGTGCCAGCACCTGGACGGGGGCCTCGGGATATGGCTACACCTTC
TRBJ2-1 | 18 | TRBV3-1 | TRBD2 | - | CASFGQGTSGGMHDEQFF | TGTGCCAGCTTCGGACAGGGGACTAGCGGGGGGATGCACGATGAGCAGTTCTTC
TRBJ1-5 | 14 | TRBV5-6 | - | few | CASSLERDNQPQHF | TGTGCCAGCAGCTTGGAAAGGGACAATCAGCCCCAGCATTTT
TRBJ2-7 | 18 | TRBV4-2 | TRBD1 | - | CASSQDPTGTGASYEQYF | TGTGCCAGCAGCCAAGACCCGACCGGGACAGGGGCATCCTACGAGCAGTACTTC
TRBJ1-1 | 15 | TRBV4-1 | TRBD1 | - | CASSPGDRANTEAFF | TGCGCCAGCAGCCCCGGCGACAGGGCGAACACTGAAGCTTTCTTT
TRBJ1-5 | 19 | TRBV27 | - | - | CASSSHPEGVPYSNQPQHF | TGTGCCAGCAGTTCTCACCCGGAGGGGGTCCCCTATAGCAATCAGCCCCAGCATTTT
TRBJ2-7 | 15 | TRBV9 | TRBD1 | many | CASSVGTGGIYEQYF | TGTGCCAGCAGCGTAGGTACAGGGGGCATCTACGAGCAGTACTTC
TRBJ1-5 | 14 | TRBV6-2/TRBV6-3 | - | many | CASSYSAGDQPQHF | TGTGCCAGCAGTTATTCCGCGGGGGATCAGCCCCAGCATTTT
TRBJ1-2 | 16 | TRBV4-2 | - | - | CASTISGTIANYGYTF | TGTGCCAGCACCATCTCCGGCACAATAGCTAACTATGGCTACACCTTC
TRBJ1-1 | 16 | TRBV7-2 | - | - | CASSFRRVWGNTEAFF | TGTGCCAGCAGCTTTAGGAGAGTTTGGGGGAACACTGAAGCTTTCTTT
TRBJ2-7 | 14 | TRBV3-1 | TRBD1 | few | CASSQADRGHEQYF | TGTGCCAGCAGCCAAGCCGACAGGGGGCACGAGCAGTACTTC
TRBJ1-1 | 13 | TRBV3-1 | - | - | CASSHGVETEAFF | TGTGCCAGCAGCCACGGGGTAGAGACTGAAGCTTTCTTT